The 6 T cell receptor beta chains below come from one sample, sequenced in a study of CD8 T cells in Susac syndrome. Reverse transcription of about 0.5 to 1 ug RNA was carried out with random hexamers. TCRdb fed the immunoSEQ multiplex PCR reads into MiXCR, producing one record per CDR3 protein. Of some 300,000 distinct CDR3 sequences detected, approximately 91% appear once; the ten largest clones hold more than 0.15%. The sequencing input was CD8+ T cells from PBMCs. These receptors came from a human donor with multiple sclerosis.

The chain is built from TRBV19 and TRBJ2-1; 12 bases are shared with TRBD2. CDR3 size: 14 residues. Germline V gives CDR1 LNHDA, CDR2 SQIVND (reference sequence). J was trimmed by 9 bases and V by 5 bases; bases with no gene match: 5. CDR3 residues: CASSWPSGRGEQFF. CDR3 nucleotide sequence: TGTGCCAGTAGTTGGCCTAGCGGGAGGGGTGAGCAGTTCTTC.

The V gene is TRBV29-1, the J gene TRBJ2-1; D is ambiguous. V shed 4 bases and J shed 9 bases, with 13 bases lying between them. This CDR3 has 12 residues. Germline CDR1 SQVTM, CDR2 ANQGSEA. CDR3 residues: CSVAQSGVEQFF. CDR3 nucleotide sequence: TGCAGCGTTGCCCAGAGTGGGGTTGAGCAGTTCTTC.

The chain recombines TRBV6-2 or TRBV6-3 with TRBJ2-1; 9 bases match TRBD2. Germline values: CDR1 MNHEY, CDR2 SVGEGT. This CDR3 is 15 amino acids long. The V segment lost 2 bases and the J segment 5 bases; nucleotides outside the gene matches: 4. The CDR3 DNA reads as TGTGCCAGCAGTTACCCAGCGGGGGGCAACAATGAGCAGTTCTTC. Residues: CASSYPAGGNNEQFF.

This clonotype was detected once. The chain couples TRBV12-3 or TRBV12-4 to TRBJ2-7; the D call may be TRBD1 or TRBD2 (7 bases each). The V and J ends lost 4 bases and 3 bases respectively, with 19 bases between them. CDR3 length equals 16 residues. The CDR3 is CASSSRGEGADYEQYF. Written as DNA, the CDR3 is TGTGCCAGCAGTTCCCGAGGGGAGGGGGCTGACTACGAGCAGTACTTC.

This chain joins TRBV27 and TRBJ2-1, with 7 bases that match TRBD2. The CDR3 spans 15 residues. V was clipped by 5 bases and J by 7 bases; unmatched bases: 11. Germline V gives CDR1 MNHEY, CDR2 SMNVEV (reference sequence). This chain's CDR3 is CASSMVLAVGNEQFF. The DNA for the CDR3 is TGTGCCAGCAGTATGGTCCTAGCGGTGGGGAATGAGCAGTTCTTC.

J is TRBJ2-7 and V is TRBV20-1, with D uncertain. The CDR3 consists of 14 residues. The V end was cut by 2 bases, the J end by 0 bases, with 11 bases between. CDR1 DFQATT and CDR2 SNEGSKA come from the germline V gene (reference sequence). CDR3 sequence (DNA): TGCAGTGCTAGATTTGGTGTAAGCTCCTACGAGCAGTACTTC. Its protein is CSARFGVSSYEQYF.